The 28 T cell receptor beta chains reported below all come from one sample, sequenced in a study of T cell clonotyping in hematopoietic cell transplantation. The table came from immunoSEQ multiplex PCR; TCRdb's copy has only in-frame clones and leaves some out. The table shows approximately 26,000 clones, with roughly 88% occurring only once. The time point was: recipient sample about 28 days before transplant, after cytoreduction. The specimen comprised peripheral blood mononuclear cells, sampled before stem cell transplant. These TCRs come from a woman aged 60-70 years with acute myeloid leukemia. Some clones in this sample may be carry-over from other donors' samples.

V and J are TRBV28 and TRBJ1-5; possible D gene TRBD1, 5 bases. The V gene's germline CDR1 is MDHEN and CDR2 SYDVKM. V lost 6 bases and J 4 bases, leaving 16 bases between the germline ends. This CDR3 has 15 amino acids. The CDR3 loop is CASRRQSAPNQPQHF. The CDR3 coding sequence is TGTGCCAGCAGGAGACAGTCCGCTCCTAATCAGCCCCAGCATTTT.

V gene TRBV5-4 combines with J gene TRBJ2-2; no definite D call. Trimming cost V 7 bases and J 4 bases, with 11 bases left between them. The germline V gene encodes CDR1 SGHNT and CDR2 YYREEE (reference sequence). The CDR3 is 13 amino acids. The CDR3 coding sequence is TGTGCCAGCTCCCGGGTCAGCACCGGGGAGCTGTTTTTT. It yields the protein CASSRVSTGELFF.

The V and J genes are TRBV6-6 and TRBJ2-5; D unresolved. V lost 5 bases and J lost 7, with 8 bases in between. The CDR3 totals 11 residues. CDR1 and CDR2 (germline): MNHNY, SVGAGI (reference sequence). The CDR3 loop reads CASSPERTQYF. DNA for the CDR3: TGTGCCAGCAGTCCAGAGCGGACCCAGTACTTC.

This chain connects TRBV4-3 to TRBJ2-1; D remains unclear. There are 17 residues in the CDR3. CDR1 and CDR2 (germline): LGHNA, YSLEER. V shed 4 bases and J shed 0 bases, with 16 bases lying between them. The CDR3 nucleotides are TGCGCCAGCAGCCGCGACAACGGGCCCCTCTCCTACAATGAGCAGTTCTTC. It codes for CASSRDNGPLSYNEQFF.

The rearrangement joins TRBV29-1 to TRBJ1-1; 10 bases match TRBD1. Germline V gene lookup returns CDR1 SQVTM and CDR2 ANQGSEA. V lost 6 bases and J lost 11; bases outside the gene matches: 9. This CDR3 has 12 residues. The CDR3 nucleotides are TGCAGCGTCCATTGGGACAGGGGTTTTGCTTTCTTT. Translating it yields CSVHWDRGFAFF.

CDR3 amino acids: CASSGGTGTRGNEQFF. The CDR3, as DNA: TGCGCCAGCAGTGGCGGGACAGGGACTAGGGGGAATGAGCAGTTCTTC. V and J are TRBV10-1 and TRBJ2-1; tentative D call: TRBD1 (9 bases). V was clipped by 4 bases and J by 7 bases, with 20 bases between them. Germline CDR1 WNHNN, CDR2 SYGVQD (reference sequence). The CDR3 covers 16 residues.

About this clone itself: A read error may produce the germline difference seen at one junction end. The chain links TRBV7-7 to TRBJ2-1, with 9 positions matching TRBD1. Per the germline V gene, CDR1 is SSHAT and CDR2 is FNYEAQ (reference sequence). The CDR3 contains 15 residues. CDR3 in amino acids: CASSSGTGSYNEQFF. The CDR3 DNA reads as TGTGCTAGCAGCTCCGGGACAGGGAGCTACAATGAGCAGTTCTTC.

The chain employs TRBV2 and TRBJ2-2; TRBD1 matches at 8 bases. V dropped 6 bases and J dropped 0; count of bases not matched to a gene: 3. Germline V gene data show CDR1 as SNHLY and CDR2 as FYNNEI. The CDR3 is 15 amino acids. CDR3: CASRETGANTGELFF. The CDR3 region has the DNA TGTGCCAGCAGGGAGACAGGGGCGAACACCGGGGAGCTGTTTTTT.

V usage is TRBV2 and J usage is TRBJ1-4, with 8 positions matching TRBD1. The CDR3 covers 14 residues. Germline V gene data show CDR1 as SNHLY and CDR2 as FYNNEI. V dropped 4 bases and J dropped 4; count of bases not matched to a gene: 2. Written as DNA, the CDR3 is TGTGCCAGCAGTGGACAGGGGATTAATGAAAAACTGTTTTTT. It translates to CASSGQGINEKLFF.

This clone was seen a single time. The chain couples TRBV19 to TRBJ1-1; D possibly corresponds to TRBD1 (6 bases). The CDR3 totals 14 residues. Looked up from germline, CDR1 is LNHDA and CDR2 is SQIVND (reference sequence). The ends were cut back, 3 bases at V and 0 bases at J, with 8 bases in the middle. The CDR3 nucleotides are TGTGCCAGTAGTATTCAGGGGCTGAACACTGAAGCTTTCTTT. Encoded protein: CASSIQGLNTEAFF.

The V call is TRBV5-6, the J call TRBJ1-1; no clear D gene. V dropped 3 bases and J dropped 0 bases, with 9 bases sitting between them. Germline lookup yields CDR1 SGHDT and CDR2 YYEEEE. The CDR3 runs 14 residues. DNA of the CDR3: TGTGCCAGCAGCTGGGATGGGGTGAACACTGAAGCTTTCTTT. It specifies CASSWDGVNTEAFF. Drawing the rest from reference TRBV5-6 and TRBJ1-1, the complete variable domain is DAGVTQSPTHLIKTRGQQVTLRCSPKSGHDTVSWYQQALGQGPQFIFQYYEEEERQRGNFPDRFSGHQFPNYSSELNVNALLLGDSALYLCASSWDGVNTEAFFGQGTRLTVV.

V and J are TRBV9 and TRBJ2-3, with TRBD2 identical over 8 bases. CDR3 size: 17 residues. Looked up from germline, CDR1 is SGDLS and CDR2 is YYNGEE. V was pared by 4 bases and J by 2 bases, with 12 bases of the junction left unmatched. The CDR3 sequence is CASSPRWVAGSTDTQYF. The CDR3 nucleotides read TGTGCCAGCAGCCCCCGTTGGGTAGCGGGGTCCACAGATACGCAGTATTTT.

CDR3 nucleotide sequence: TGTGCCAGCAGTCCACTTGGGATAAGGAGTCCATCCGTCTATGGCTACACCTTC. Amino acid sequence: CASSPLGIRSPSVYGYTF. The V gene is TRBV27, the J gene TRBJ1-2, with D uncertain. The V and J ends lost 5 bases and 4 bases respectively, with 26 bases between them. CDR3 length: 18 amino acids. Germline assignment: CDR1 MNHEY and CDR2 SMNVEV (reference sequence).

This clone was picked up a small number of times. The chain has TRBV7-2 and TRBJ1-2; 10 nucleotides line up with TRBD1. The CDR3 runs 14 residues. Per germline, CDR1 SGHTA and CDR2 FQGNSA. V was pared by 1 base and J by 7 bases, with 3 bases of the junction left unmatched. The CDR3 spells CASSLGGTGAGYTF. As DNA, the CDR3 is TGTGCCAGCAGCTTAGGCGGGACAGGGGCTGGCTACACCTTC.

The chain employs TRBV27 and TRBJ1-1; D not resolved. Trimming shortened V by 6 bases and J by 3 bases, and 11 bases separated the two germline ends. The CDR3 covers 13 residues. Germline V gene lookup returns CDR1 MNHEY and CDR2 SMNVEV (reference sequence). The CDR3 sequence: CASRIQYHTEAFF. The CDR3 bases are TGTGCCAGCAGGATTCAATACCACACTGAAGCTTTCTTT.

This chain connects TRBV5-1 to TRBJ2-1; D perhaps matches TRBD2 (5 bases). Germline V gene data show CDR1 as SGHRS and CDR2 as YFSETQ. This CDR3 region has 15 residues. Trimming stripped 3 bases from V and 7 bases from J, with 17 bases between. CDR3 amino acids: CASSSLTLPGNEQFF. CDR3 in DNA: TGCGCCAGCAGCTCTCTGACCCTCCCGGGGAATGAGCAGTTCTTC.

The chain couples TRBV5-1 to TRBJ2-1; no clear D. This CDR3 spans 16 amino acids. V shed 0 bases and J shed 1 base, with 11 bases lying between them. In germline, CDR1 is SGHRS, CDR2 YFSETQ. This CDR3 is CASSLADAPSYNEQFF. The DNA of the CDR3 is TGCGCCAGCAGCTTGGCGGACGCACCTTCCTACAATGAGCAGTTCTTC. Filled out from reference TRBV5-1 and TRBJ2-1, the complete variable domain reads KAGVTQTPRYLIKTRGQQVTLSCSPISGHRSVSWYQQTPGQGLQFLFEYFSETQRNKGNFPGRFSGRQFSNSRSEMNVSTLELGDSALYLCASSLADAPSYNEQFFGPGTRLTVL.

A few counts support this clone. The CDR3 DNA is TGTGCCAGTACCTCCCCGAGGACGGATTCCTATGGCTACACCTTC. Translation gives CASTSPRTDSYGYTF. The chain joins TRBV19 to TRBJ1-2; the D is unclear. Trimming left V 7 bases short and J 4 bases short, with 19 bases between. Germline CDR1 and CDR2: LNHDA and SQIVND (reference sequence). The CDR3 has 15 residues.

The chain employs TRBV7-9 and TRBJ1-4; D possibly corresponds to TRBD1 (5 bases). CDR3 length equals 14 residues. Per the germline V gene, CDR1 is SEHNR and CDR2 is FQNEAQ (reference sequence). Trimming removed 2 bases from V and 5 bases from J, with 9 bases in between. DNA of the CDR3: TGTGCCAGCAGCTTACGGTCAGGGAATGAAAAACTGTTTTTT. This translates into CASSLRSGNEKLFF.

The chain is built from TRBV7-2 and TRBJ2-7; D is unclear. V lost 2 bases and J 0 bases, leaving 14 bases between the germline ends. The CDR3 is made up of 16 amino acids. Per germline, CDR1 SGHTA and CDR2 FQGNSA. CDR3 sequence (DNA): TGTGCCAGCAGCTTAAAGCCGAGACTGAGCTCCTACGAGCAGTACTTC. Protein product: CASSLKPRLSSYEQYF.

The chain joins TRBV19 to TRBJ1-4; unclear D gene. The CDR3 runs 16 residues. V gave up 4 bases and J gave up 0 bases, with 12 bases separating them. Germline V lookup: CDR1 LNHDA, CDR2 SQIVND (reference sequence). CDR3 in DNA: TGTGCCAGTAGTAGATGGACCTCTGCAACTAATGAAAAACTGTTTTTT. Translation: CASSRWTSATNEKLFF.

This clone was observed once. CDR3 in amino acids: CASSPGTNYGYTF. In DNA, the CDR3 is TGTGCCAGTAGTCCGGGGACCAACTATGGCTACACCTTC. This chain connects TRBV19 to TRBJ1-2; perhaps TRBD1 as D (5 bases). The CDR3 length is 13 residues. V was trimmed by 5 bases and J by 2 bases, leaving 9 bases between them. CDR1 is LNHDA, CDR2 SQIVND, per germline (reference sequence).

This clone was seen a few times. The chain links TRBV5-1 to TRBJ1-2; tentative D call: TRBD1 (6 bases). The CDR3 totals 13 residues. Germline-derived CDR1 and CDR2 are SGHRS and YFSETQ. Trimming took 4 bases from V and 8 from J, leaving 15 bases between them. The CDR3, as DNA: TGCGCCAGCAGCGACGGGACATTCGGGGGCTACACCTTC. This sequence encodes CASSDGTFGGYTF.

The chain joins TRBV4-1 to TRBJ2-6; either TRBD1 or TRBD2 may fit D (6 bases each). CDR1 and CDR2 (germline): MGHRA, YSYEKL. The CDR3 extends over 18 amino acids. The V and J ends lost 0 bases and 0 bases respectively, with 12 bases between them. The CDR3 spells CASSQDSGARSGANVLTF. The CDR3 nucleotides read TGCGCCAGCAGCCAAGATTCGGGGGCTCGCTCTGGGGCCAACGTCCTGACTTTC.

J is TRBJ2-3 and V is TRBV4-1; TRBD2 matches 9 bases. CDR3 length equals 18 residues. The trim removed 1 base at V and 4 bases at J, leaving 12 bases unmatched. Germline V CDR1 and CDR2: MGHRA, YSYEKL. This CDR3 reads CASSQGANRGGAPDTQYF. DNA for the CDR3: TGCGCCAGCAGCCAAGGGGCAAATCGCGGGGGGGCCCCAGATACGCAGTATTTT.

Here the CDR3 reads CASSPRDSNEQFF. CDR3 DNA sequence: TGTGCCAGCAGCCCTCGGGACAGCAATGAGCAGTTCTTC. The chain couples TRBV11-2 to TRBJ2-1; 7 nucleotides line up with TRBD1. The length of the CDR3 is 13 residues. Germline lookup yields CDR1 SGHAT and CDR2 FQNNGV. Losses at the gene ends were 5 bases for V and 6 bases for J; bases not matched to a gene: 4.

The rearrangement joins TRBV15 to TRBJ2-1; TRBD2 agrees at 13 bases. Germline-derived CDR1 and CDR2 are LNHNV and YYDKDF (reference sequence). This CDR3 has 17 residues. Losses at the gene ends were 0 bases for V and 10 bases for J; bases not matched to a gene: 9. The CDR3 is CATSRDSGGLAGDEQFF. In nucleotides, the CDR3 is TGTGCCACCAGCAGAGATTCGGGCGGACTAGCGGGAGACGAGCAGTTCTTC.

The chain employs TRBV5-1 and TRBJ2-1; TRBD1 or TRBD2 may be the D gene (6 bases each). Looked up from germline, CDR1 is SGHRS and CDR2 is YFSETQ. V lost 0 bases and J lost 0, with 10 bases in between. The CDR3 covers 16 residues. The CDR3 sequence: CASSLGGGSSYNEQFF. The CDR3 bases are TGCGCCAGCAGCTTGGGAGGGGGGTCCTCCTACAATGAGCAGTTCTTC.